This TCR beta chain is drawn from a study of tumor-infiltrating lymphocytes in primary liver carcinoma. Study-level information: Tumor stage was T1-T3 N0M0, and tumor size was 4.2 to 10 cm across. Productive TCRbeta read counts per sample ran from roughly 4 to 7 million and were similar across tissue types. Study-wide points: Only about 7-24% of top clones showed up in all five tumor regions. Between tumor regions, pairs overlapped more than tumor-adjacent and tumor-blood pairs did.

The approximately 17-32 mg bulk tissue piece was not sorted before simultaneous RNA and DNA extraction. This CDR3 region has 16 residues. Germline trimming cut 4 bases from V and 4 bases from J; bases unmatched to any gene: 8. The V gene's germline CDR1 is MGHRA and CDR2 YSYEKL. Ten or more counts support this clonotype. Its specificity is unknown. Making TCR beta cDNA involved around 540 ng total RNA and a constant-region primer. Each TCR beta library was derived from three nested multiplex PCR rounds that employed slightly modified ARM-PCR. Forward primers for TRBV1-TRBV30 and a C-beta reverse primer served the first two PCR rounds, at around 9 cycles each. TCRdb independently ran MiXCR on the multiplex PCR reads; one entry per CDR3 protein. The table lists 70,000 to 85,000 distinct CDR3 sequences, 71% of them singletons.

This sequence originates from a woman aged 55-69 years with primary liver carcinoma and hepatitis B virus infection. J is TRBJ2-5 and V is TRBV4-1; TRBD2 aligns across 11 bases. Sequenced: liver tumor tissue from sampling region 4. The sample's subset: tumor region T4, right-lateral pole. In nucleotides, the CDR3 is TGCGCCAGCAGCCTGGGTACTAGCGGGAGAGGAGAGACCCAGTACTTC. This sequence encodes CASSLGTSGRGETQYF.